These T cell receptor beta chains were read from a single sample in a study of control samples from healthy donors and cancer patients. This table comes from immunoSEQ multiplex PCR, and its TCRdb copy is limited to in-frame clones, with some not included. The table includes tens of thousands of clones, just over 90% detected once. The specimen sequenced was PBMCs. Receptors were obtained from a man under 40 with colorectal cancer. The CDR3 runs from the conserved cysteine through the conserved F or W.

CDR3aa: CASSSKSGGSGELFF; len: 15; v_gene: TRBV19
CDR3aa: CASSDGYWELFF; len: 12; v_gene: TRBV7-9
CDR3aa: CASSVAPGDEAFF; len: 13; v_gene: TRBV9
CDR3aa: CAWSGGSSYTF; len: 11; v_gene: TRBV30
CDR3aa: CASSLAPSRSSTDTQYF; len: 17; v_gene: TRBV7-8
CDR3aa: CASSTQITGNEQYF; len: 14; v_gene: TRBV19
CDR3aa: CASSWGGDYGYTF; len: 13; v_gene: TRBV6-5
CDR3aa: CASSHLSGGTEAFF; len: 14; v_gene: TRBV5-6
CDR3aa: CASSLNPGQPQHF; len: 13; v_gene: TRBV5-4
CDR3aa: CASSYEASGANEQFF; len: 15; v_gene: TRBV6-5
CDR3aa: CASSPPGGESYNEQFF; len: 16; v_gene: TRBV5-4
CDR3aa: CASSPRRTSGQETQYF; len: 16; v_gene: TRBV9
CDR3aa: CASSLGLVTDTQYF; len: 14; v_gene: TRBV11-2
CDR3aa: CASGLSGGGYEQFF; len: 14; v_gene: TRBV12-5
CDR3aa: CASTRTGDQPQHF; len: 13; v_gene: TRBV19
CDR3aa: CASSLMSQGNTGELFF; len: 16; v_gene: TRBV5-1
CDR3aa: CASSRDTDTQYF; len: 12; v_gene: TRBV7-9
CDR3aa: CAWHRPGNTIYF; len: 12; v_gene: TRBV30
CDR3aa: CASSYSYTGQVAEQYF; len: 16; v_gene: TRBV6-2/TRBV6-3
CDR3aa: CASSWSGEGPGHF; len: 13; v_gene: TRBV7-2
CDR3aa: CASSLAAISTDTQYF; len: 15; v_gene: TRBV5-4
CDR3aa: CASIPWTGQYNEQFF; len: 15; v_gene: TRBV7-9
CDR3aa: CASIPGRSGNTIYF; len: 14; v_gene: TRBV7-9